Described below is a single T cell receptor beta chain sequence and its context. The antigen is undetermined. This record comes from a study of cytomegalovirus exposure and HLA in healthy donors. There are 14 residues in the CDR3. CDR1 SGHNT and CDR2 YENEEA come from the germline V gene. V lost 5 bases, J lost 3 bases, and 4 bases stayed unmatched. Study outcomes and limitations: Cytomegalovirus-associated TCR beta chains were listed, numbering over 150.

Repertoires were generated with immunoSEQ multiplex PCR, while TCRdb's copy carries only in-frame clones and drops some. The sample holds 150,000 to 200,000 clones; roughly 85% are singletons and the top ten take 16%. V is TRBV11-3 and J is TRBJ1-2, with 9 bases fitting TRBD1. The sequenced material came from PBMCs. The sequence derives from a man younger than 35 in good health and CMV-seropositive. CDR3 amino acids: CASSIQGADYGYTF. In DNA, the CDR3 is TGTGCCAGCAGCATACAGGGGGCGGACTATGGCTACACCTTC.